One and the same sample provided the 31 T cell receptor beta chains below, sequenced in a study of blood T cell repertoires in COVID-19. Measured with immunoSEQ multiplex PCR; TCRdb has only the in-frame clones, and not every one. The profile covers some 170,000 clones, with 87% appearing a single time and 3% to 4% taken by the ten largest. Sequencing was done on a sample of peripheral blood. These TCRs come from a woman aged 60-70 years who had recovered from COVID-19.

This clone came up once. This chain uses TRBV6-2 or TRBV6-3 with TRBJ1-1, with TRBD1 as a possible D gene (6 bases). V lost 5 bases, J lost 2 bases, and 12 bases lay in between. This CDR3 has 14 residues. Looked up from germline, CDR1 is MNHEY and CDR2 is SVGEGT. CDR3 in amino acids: CASSHGQINTEAFF. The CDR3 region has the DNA TGTGCCAGCAGTCACGGACAGATCAACACTGAAGCTTTCTTT.

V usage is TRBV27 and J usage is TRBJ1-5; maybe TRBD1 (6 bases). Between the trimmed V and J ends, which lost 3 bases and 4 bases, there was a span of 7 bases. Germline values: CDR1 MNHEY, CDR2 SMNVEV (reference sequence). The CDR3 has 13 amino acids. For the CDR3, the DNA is TGTGCCAGCAGTTTTCAGGGGAATCAGCCCCAGCATTTT. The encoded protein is CASSFQGNQPQHF.

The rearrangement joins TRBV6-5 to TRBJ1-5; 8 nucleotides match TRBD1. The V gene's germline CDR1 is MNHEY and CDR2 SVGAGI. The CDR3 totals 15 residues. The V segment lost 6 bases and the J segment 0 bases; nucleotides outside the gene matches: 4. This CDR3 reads CASSRTGRSNQPQHF. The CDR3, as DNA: TGTGCCAGCAGCCGGACAGGGCGTAGCAATCAGCCCCAGCATTTT.

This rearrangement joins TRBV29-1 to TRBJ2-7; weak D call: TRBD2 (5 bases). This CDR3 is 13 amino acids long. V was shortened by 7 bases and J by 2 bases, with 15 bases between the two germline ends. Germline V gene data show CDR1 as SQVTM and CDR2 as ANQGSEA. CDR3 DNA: TGCAGCGCCGCGTCGGGGAAGGCCTACGAGCAGTACTTC. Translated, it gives CSAASGKAYEQYF.

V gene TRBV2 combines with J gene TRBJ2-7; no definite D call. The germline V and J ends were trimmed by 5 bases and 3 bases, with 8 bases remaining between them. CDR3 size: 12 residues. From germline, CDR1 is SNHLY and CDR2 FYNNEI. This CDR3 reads CASSQQLYEQYF. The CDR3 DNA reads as TGTGCCAGCAGTCAACAGCTCTACGAGCAGTACTTC.

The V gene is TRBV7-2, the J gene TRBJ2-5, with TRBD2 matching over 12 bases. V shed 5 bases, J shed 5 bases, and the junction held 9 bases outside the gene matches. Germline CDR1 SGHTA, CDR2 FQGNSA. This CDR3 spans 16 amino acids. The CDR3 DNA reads TGTGCCAGCAGCGTTGCTAGCGGGGGGGCCTTTGAGACCCAGTACTTC. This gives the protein CASSVASGGAFETQYF.

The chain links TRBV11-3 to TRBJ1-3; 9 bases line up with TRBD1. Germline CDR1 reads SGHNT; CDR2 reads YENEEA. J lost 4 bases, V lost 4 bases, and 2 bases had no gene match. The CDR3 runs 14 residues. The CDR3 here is CASSSGQGGNTIYF. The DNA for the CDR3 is TGTGCCAGCAGCTCGGGACAGGGAGGAAACACCATATATTTT. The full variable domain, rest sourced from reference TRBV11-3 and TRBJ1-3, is EAGVVQSPRYKIIEKKQPVAFWCNPISGHNTLYWYLQNLGQGPELLIRYENEEAVDDSQLPKDRFSAERLKGVDSTLKIQPAELGDSAVYLCASSSGQGGNTIYFGEGSWLTVV.

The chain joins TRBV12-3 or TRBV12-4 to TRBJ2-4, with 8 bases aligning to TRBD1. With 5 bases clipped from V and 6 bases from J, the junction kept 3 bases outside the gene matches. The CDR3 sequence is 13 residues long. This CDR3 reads CASSRGQGNIQYF. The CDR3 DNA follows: TGTGCCAGCAGTCGTGGACAGGGAAACATTCAGTACTTC.

The chain's CDR3 is CASSLETSGNYGYTF. CDR3 nucleotide sequence: TGTGCCAGCAGTTTAGAGACCTCGGGTAACTATGGCTACACCTTC. The V gene is TRBV28, the J gene TRBJ1-2, with D hard to call. The V end was cut by 2 bases, the J end by 1 base, with 11 bases between. This CDR3 region has 15 residues. Germline V gene lookup returns CDR1 MDHEN and CDR2 SYDVKM.

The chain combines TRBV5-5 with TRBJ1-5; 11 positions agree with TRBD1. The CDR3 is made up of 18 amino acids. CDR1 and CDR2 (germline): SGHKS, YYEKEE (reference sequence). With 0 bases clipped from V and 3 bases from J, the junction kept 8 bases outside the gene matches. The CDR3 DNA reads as TGTGCCAGCAGCTTGGCCTTGGACAGGGGGCTTGTCAATCAGCCCCAGCATTTT. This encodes CASSLALDRGLVNQPQHF.

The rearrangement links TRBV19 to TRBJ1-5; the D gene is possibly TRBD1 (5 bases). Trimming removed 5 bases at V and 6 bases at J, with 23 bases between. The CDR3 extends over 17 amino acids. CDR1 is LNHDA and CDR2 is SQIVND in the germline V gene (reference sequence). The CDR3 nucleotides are TGTGCCAGTAGTCGTGAGGCAGGGCGTTTAATGGGTCAGCCCCAGCATTTT. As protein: CASSREAGRLMGQPQHF.

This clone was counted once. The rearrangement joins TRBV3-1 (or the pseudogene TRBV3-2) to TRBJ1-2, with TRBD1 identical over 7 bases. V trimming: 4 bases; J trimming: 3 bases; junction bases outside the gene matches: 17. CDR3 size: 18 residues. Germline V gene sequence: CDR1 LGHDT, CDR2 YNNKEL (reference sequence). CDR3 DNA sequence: TGTGCCAGCAGCCCAACCGTGATCAGGGGGTTGCTCGACTATGGCTACACCTTC. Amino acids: CASSPTVIRGLLDYGYTF.

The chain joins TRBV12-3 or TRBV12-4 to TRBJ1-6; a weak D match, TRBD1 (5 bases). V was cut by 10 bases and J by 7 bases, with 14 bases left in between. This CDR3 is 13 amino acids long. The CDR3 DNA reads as TGTGCCACCACGGGGGGGATGAATTCACCCCTCCACTTT. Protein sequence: CATTGGMNSPLHF.

CDR3 region: CASSSGPRETQYF. CDR3 coding DNA: TGTGCCAGCAGCTCAGGGCCTCGTGAGACCCAGTACTTC. The chain links TRBV7-3 to TRBJ2-5; weak D call: TRBD1 (5 bases). Germline V gene lookup returns CDR1 SGHTA and CDR2 FQGTGA. Between the trimmed V and J ends, which lost 4 bases and 5 bases, there was a span of 11 bases. The CDR3 is 13 amino acids.

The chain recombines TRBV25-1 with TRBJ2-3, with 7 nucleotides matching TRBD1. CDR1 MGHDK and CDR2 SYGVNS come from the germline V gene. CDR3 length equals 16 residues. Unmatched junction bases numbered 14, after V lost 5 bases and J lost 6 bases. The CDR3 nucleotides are TGTGCCAGCAGTAATAATGAGGGGGCGCTGAGGGATACGCAGTATTTT. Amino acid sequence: CASSNNEGALRDTQYF.

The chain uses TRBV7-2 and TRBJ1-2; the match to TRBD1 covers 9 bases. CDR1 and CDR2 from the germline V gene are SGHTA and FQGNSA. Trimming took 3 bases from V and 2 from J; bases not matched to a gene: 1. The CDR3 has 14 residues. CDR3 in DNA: TGTGCCAGCAGCTTGACAGGGGGGAACTATGGCTACACCTTC. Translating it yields CASSLTGGNYGYTF.

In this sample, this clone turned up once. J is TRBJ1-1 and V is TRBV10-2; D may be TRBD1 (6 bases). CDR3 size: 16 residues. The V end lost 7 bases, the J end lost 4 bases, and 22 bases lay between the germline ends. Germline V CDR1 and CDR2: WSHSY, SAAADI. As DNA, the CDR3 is TGCGCCAGCACTAACATCCCTCACAGGGTCGGCACTGAAGCTTTCTTT. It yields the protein CASTNIPHRVGTEAFF.

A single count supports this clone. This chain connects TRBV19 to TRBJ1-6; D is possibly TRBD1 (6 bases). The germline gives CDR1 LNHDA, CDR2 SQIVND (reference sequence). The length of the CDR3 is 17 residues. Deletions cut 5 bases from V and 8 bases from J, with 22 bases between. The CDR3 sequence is CASSAHSQGGGDSPLHF. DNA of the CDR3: TGTGCCAGTAGTGCCCATTCTCAGGGAGGGGGAGATTCACCCCTCCACTTT.

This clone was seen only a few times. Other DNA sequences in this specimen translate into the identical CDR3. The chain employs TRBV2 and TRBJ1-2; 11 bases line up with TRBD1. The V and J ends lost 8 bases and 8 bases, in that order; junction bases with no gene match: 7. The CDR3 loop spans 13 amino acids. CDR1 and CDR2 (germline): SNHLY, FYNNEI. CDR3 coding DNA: TGTGCCAGCCTAGGACAGGGGGCGCGAGGCTACACCTTC. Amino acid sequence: CASLGQGARGYTF.

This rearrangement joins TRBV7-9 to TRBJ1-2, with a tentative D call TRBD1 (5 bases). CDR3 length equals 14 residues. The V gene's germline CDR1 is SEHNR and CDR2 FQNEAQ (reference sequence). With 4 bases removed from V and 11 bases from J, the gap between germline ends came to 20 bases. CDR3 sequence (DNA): TGTGCCAGCAGCTCGGGGACCGGGACTACTGGGTACACCTTC. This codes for CASSSGTGTTGYTF.

CDR3 coding DNA: TGTGCCACCAGCAATAGGGGGCCGATTAACTATGGCTACACCTTC. The encoded protein is CATSNRGPINYGYTF. The chain is built from TRBV15 and TRBJ1-2; 7 bases agree with TRBD1. The CDR3 consists of 15 residues. Germline CDR1 reads LNHNV; CDR2 reads YYDKDF (reference sequence). V was pared by 4 bases and J by 1 base, with 6 bases of the junction left unmatched.

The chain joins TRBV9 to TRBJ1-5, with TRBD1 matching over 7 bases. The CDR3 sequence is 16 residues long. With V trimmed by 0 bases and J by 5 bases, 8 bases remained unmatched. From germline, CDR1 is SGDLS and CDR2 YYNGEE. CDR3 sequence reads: CASSVGGDSPYQPQHF. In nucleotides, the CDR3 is TGTGCCAGCAGCGTAGGGGGGGACAGCCCCTATCAGCCCCAGCATTTT.

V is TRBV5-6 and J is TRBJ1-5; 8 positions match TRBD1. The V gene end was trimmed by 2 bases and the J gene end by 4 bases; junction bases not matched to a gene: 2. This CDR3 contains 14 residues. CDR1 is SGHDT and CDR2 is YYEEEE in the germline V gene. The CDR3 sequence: CASSFGQGNQPQHF. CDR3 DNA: TGTGCCAGCAGCTTTGGACAGGGAAATCAGCCCCAGCATTTT.

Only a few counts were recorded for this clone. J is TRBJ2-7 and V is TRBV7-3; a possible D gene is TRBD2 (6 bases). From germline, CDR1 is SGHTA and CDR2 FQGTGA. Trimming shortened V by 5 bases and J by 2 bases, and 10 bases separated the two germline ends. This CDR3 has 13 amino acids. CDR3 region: CASSVGEAYEQYF. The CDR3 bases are TGTGCCAGCAGCGTGGGGGAGGCCTACGAGCAGTACTTC.

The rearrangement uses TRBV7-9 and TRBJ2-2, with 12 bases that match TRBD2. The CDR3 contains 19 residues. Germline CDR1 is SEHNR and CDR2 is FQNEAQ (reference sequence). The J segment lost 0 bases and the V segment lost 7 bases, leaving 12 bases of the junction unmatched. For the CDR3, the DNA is TGTGCCAGCAACCAGGTCGGACTAGCGGGATTAGCGAACACCGGGGAGCTGTTTTTT. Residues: CASNQVGLAGLANTGELFF. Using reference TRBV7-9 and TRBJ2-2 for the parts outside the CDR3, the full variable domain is DTGVSQNPRHKITKRGQNVTFRCDPISEHNRLYWYRQTLGQGPEFLTYFQNEAQLEKSRLLSDRFSAERPKGSFSTLEIQRTEQGDSAMYLCASNQVGLAGLANTGELFFGEGSRLTVL.

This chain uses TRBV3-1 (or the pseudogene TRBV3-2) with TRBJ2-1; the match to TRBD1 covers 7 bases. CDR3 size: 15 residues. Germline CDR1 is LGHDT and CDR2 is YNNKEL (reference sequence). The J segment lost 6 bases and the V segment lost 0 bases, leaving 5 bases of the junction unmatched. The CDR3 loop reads CASSQETGPGNEQFF. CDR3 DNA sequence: TGTGCCAGCAGCCAAGAGACAGGGCCGGGCAATGAGCAGTTCTTC.

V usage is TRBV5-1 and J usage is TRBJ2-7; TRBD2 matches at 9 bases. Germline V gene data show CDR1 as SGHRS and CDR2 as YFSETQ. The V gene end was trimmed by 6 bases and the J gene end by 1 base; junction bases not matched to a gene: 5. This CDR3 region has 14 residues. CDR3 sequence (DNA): TGCGCCAGCAATTTAGCGGGAGCTTCCTACGAGCAGTACTTC. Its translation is CASNLAGASYEQYF.

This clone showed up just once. The CDR3 nucleotides read TGTGCCAGCAGACTGTTAGATACGCAGTATTTT. It specifies CASRLLDTQYF. This chain links TRBV3-1 (or the pseudogene TRBV3-2) with TRBJ2-3; D is unclear. V dropped 6 bases and J dropped 5 bases, with 6 bases sitting between them. The germline gives CDR1 LGHDT, CDR2 YNNKEL (reference sequence). This CDR3 region has 11 residues.

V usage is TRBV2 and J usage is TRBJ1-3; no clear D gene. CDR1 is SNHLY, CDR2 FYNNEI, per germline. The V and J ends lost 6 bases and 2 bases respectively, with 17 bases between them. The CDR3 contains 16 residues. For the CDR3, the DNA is TGTGCCAGCAGCCCCACGGGAGGGTACGCTGGAAACACCATATATTTT. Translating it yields CASSPTGGYAGNTIYF.

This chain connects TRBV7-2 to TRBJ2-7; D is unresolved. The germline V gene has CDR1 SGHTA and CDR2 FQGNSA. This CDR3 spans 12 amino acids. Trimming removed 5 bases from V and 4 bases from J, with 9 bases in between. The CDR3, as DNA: TGTGCCAGCAGCCCCGCCCGGTACGAGCAGTACTTC. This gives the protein CASSPARYEQYF. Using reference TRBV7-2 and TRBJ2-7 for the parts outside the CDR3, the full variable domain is GAGVSQSPSNKVTEKGKDVELRCDPISGHTALYWYRQSLGQGLEFLIYFQGNSAPDKSGLPSDRFSAERTGGSVSTLTIQRTQQEDSAVYLCASSPARYEQYFGPGTRLTVT.

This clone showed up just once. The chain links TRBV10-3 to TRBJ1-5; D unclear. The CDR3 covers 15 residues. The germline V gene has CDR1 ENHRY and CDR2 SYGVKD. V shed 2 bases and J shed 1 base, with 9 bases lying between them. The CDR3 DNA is TGTGCCATCAGTGAGACAGTCCTGAGCAATCAGCCCCAGCATTTT. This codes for CAISETVLSNQPQHF.